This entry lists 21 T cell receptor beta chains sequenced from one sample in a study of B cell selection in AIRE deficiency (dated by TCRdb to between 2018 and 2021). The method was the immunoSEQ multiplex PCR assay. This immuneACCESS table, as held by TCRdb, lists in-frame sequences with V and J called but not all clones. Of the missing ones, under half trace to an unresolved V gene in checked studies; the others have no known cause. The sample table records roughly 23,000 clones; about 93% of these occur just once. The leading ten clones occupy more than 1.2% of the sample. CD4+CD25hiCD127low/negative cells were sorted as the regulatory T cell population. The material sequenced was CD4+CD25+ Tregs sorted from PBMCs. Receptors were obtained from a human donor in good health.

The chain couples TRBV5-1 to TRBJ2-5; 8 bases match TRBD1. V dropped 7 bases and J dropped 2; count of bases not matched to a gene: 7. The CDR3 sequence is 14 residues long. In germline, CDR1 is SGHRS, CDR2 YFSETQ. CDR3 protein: CASSKGDRQETQYF. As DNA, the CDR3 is TGCGCCAGCTCGAAAGGGGACAGGCAAGAGACCCAGTACTTC.

This CDR3 is CASSTLQQGMNTEAFF. In DNA form, the CDR3 reads TGCGCCAGCAGCACCCTACAACAGGGTATGAACACTGAAGCTTTCTTT. V usage is TRBV5-1 and J usage is TRBJ1-1; a weak D match, TRBD1 (6 bases). V lost 4 bases and J 0 bases, leaving 16 bases between the germline ends. The CDR3 length is 16 residues. CDR1 SGHRS and CDR2 YFSETQ come from the germline V gene.

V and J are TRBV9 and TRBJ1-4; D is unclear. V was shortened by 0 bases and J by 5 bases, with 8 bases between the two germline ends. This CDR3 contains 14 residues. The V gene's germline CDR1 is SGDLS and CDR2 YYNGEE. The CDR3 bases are TGTGCCAGCAGCGTAGGGGTCCAGAATGAAAAACTGTTTTTT. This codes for CASSVGVQNEKLFF.

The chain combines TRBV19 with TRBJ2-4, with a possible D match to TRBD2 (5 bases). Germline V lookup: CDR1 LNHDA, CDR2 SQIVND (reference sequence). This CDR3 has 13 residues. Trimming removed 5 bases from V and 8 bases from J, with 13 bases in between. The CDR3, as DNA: TGTGCCAGTAGTTCCGGGGAGAGGTACATTCAGTACTTC. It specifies CASSSGERYIQYF.

Here the CDR3 DNA reads TGTGCCAGCAGCCGTGGGCCAGGGGGTCTCTACGAGCAGTACTTC. Its protein product is CASSRGPGGLYEQYF. This sequence joins TRBV7-9 and TRBJ2-7; 7 nucleotides align to TRBD1. Losses at the gene ends were 5 bases for V and 3 bases for J; bases not matched to a gene: 10. The CDR3 runs to 15 residues. The germline V gene encodes CDR1 SEHNR and CDR2 FQNEAQ (reference sequence).

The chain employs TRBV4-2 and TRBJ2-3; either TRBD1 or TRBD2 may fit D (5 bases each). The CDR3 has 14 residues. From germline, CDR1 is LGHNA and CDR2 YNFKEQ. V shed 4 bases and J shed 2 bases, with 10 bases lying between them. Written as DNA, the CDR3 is TGTGCCAGCAGCCGGGACCTTCACACAGATACGCAGTATTTT. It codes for CASSRDLHTDTQYF.

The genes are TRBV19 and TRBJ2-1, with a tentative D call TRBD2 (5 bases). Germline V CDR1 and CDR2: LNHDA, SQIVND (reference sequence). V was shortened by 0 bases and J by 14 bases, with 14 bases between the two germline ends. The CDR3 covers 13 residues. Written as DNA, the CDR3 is TGTGCCAGTAGTATAGAAAGAGGGAGTAAGAAGTTCTTC. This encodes CASSIERGSKKFF.

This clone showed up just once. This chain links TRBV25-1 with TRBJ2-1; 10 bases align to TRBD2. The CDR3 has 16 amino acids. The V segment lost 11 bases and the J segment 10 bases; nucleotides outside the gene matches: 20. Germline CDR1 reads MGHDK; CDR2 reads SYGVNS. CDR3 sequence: CAGNPGLATPWREQFF. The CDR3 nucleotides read TGTGCCGGCAACCCGGGACTAGCGACCCCTTGGAGGGAGCAGTTCTTC.

CDR3 nucleotide sequence: TGCGCCAGCAGTCAAGGGACAGGGGGCCATGGCTACACCTTC. Its translation is CASSQGTGGHGYTF. This chain joins TRBV23-1 and TRBJ1-2; 12 bases fit TRBD1. TRBV23-1 counts as an open reading frame of uncertain function. With 2 bases clipped from V and 6 bases from J, the junction kept 1 base outside the gene matches. This CDR3 has 14 amino acids.

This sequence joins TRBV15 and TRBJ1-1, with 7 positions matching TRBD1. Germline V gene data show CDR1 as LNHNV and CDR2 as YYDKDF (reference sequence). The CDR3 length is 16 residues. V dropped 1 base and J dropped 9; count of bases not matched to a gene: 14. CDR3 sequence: CATSRVSGRGGNQAFF. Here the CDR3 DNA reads TGTGCCACCAGCAGAGTCTCGGGAAGAGGGGGCAACCAAGCTTTCTTT.

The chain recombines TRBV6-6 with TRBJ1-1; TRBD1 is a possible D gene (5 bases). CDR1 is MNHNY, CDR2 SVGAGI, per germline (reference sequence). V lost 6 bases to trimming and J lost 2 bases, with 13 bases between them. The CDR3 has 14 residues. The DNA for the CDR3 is TGTGCCAGCAGCCCACCGGGGGTAAACACTGAAGCTTTCTTT. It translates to CASSPPGVNTEAFF.

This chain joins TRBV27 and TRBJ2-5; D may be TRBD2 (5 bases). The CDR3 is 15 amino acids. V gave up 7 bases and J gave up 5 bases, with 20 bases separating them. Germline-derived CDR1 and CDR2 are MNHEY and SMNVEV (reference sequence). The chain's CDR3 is CASTRSGLTRETQYF. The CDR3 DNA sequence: TGTGCCAGCACCCGAAGCGGCCTTACAAGGGAGACCCAGTACTTC.

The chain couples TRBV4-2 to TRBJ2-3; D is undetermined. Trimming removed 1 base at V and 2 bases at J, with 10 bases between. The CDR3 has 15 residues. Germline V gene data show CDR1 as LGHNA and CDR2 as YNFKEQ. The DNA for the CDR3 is TGTGCCAGCAGCCAAGTTTTAGCCTACACAGATACGCAGTATTTT. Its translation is CASSQVLAYTDTQYF.

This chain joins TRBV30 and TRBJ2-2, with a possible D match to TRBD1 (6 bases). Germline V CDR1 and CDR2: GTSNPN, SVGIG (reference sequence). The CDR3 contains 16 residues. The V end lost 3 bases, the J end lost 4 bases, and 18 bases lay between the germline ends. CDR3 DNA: TGTGCCTGGAGGCCACCCGGGACAACAGGCACCGGGGAGCTGTTTTTT. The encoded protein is CAWRPPGTTGTGELFF.

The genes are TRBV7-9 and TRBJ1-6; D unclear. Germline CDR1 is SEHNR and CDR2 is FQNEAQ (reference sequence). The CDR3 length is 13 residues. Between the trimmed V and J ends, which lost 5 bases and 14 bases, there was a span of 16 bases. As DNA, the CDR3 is TGTGCCAGCAGCGAACAGCTGGGTTCGGCCCTCCACTTT. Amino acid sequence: CASSEQLGSALHF.

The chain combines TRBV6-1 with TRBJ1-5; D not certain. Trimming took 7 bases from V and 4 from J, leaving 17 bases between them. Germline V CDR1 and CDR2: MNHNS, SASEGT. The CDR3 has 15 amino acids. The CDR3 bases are TGTGCCAGCACAGCAGCAAACATAGGTAATCAGCCCCAGCATTTT. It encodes CASTAANIGNQPQHF.

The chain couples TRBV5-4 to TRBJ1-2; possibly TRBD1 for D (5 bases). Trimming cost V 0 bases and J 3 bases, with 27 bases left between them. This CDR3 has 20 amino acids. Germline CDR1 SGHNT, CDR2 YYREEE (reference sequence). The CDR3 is CASSLAADVKGIFSDYGYTF. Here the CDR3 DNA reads TGTGCCAGCAGCTTGGCCGCGGACGTCAAGGGGATTTTTAGTGACTATGGCTACACCTTC.

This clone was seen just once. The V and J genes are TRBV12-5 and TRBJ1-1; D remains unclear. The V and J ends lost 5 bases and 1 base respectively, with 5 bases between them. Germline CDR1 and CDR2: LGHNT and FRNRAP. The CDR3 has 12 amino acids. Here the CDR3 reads CASGRENTEAFF. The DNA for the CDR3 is TGTGCTAGTGGTCGAGAGAACACTGAAGCTTTCTTT.

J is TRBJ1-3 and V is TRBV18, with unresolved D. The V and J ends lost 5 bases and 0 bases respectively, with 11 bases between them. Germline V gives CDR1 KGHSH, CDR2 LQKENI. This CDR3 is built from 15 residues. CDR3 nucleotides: TGTGCCAGCTCAGCCGGAGTAGGCTCTGGAAACACCATATATTTT. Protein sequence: CASSAGVGSGNTIYF. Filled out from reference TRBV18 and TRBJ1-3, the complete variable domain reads NAGVMQNPRHLVRRRGQEARLRCSPMKGHSHVYWYRQLPEEGLKFMVYLQKENIIDESGMPKERFSAEFPKEGPSILRIQQVVRGDSAAYFCASSAGVGSGNTIYFGEGSWLTVV.

The CDR3 loop reads CASSDLMGQPQHF. The CDR3, as DNA: TGTGCCAGCAGTGATTTGATGGGTCAGCCCCAGCATTTT. V gene TRBV2 combines with J gene TRBJ1-5; D is uncertain. This CDR3 comprises 13 residues. CDR1 and CDR2 from the germline V gene are SNHLY and FYNNEI. Deletions cut 3 bases from V and 6 bases from J, with 9 bases between.

CDR3 in DNA: TGTGCCAGCAGCCTATACAATGAGCAGTTCTTC. Its translation: CASSLYNEQFF. The chain has TRBV2 and TRBJ2-1; D is undetermined. The CDR3 spans 11 residues. The germline V and J ends were trimmed by 6 bases and 4 bases, with 4 bases remaining between them. Germline-derived CDR1 and CDR2 are SNHLY and FYNNEI. The full variable domain, with the rest looked up from reference TRBV2 and TRBJ2-1, is EPEVTQTPSHQVTQMGQEVILRCVPISNHLYFYWYRQILGQKVEFLVSFYNNEISEKSEIFDDQFSVERPDGSNFTLKIRSTKLEDSAMYFCASSLYNEQFFGPGTRLTVL.